This entry lists 32 T cell receptor beta chains sequenced from one sample in a study of blood T cell repertoires in COVID-19. The method was immunoSEQ multiplex PCR; TCRdb's version includes in-frame clones alone and lacks a portion of them. The table records 280,000 or so clones, roughly 86% of them present only once. Sequencing input: peripheral blood. The receptor set was obtained from a woman aged 25-40 years who had recovered from COVID-19.

The chain is built from TRBV5-1 and TRBJ1-4; the D is unclear. Germline CDR1 is SGHRS and CDR2 is YFSETQ. The CDR3 is 16 amino acids. The V and J ends lost 3 bases and 0 bases respectively, with 12 bases between them. As DNA, the CDR3 is TGCGCCAGCAGCTCCGCGGTCGTTGCAACTAATGAAAAACTGTTTTTT. Its translation: CASSSAVVATNEKLFF.

The gene calls are TRBV25-1 and TRBJ2-2; TRBD1 agrees at 11 bases. From germline, CDR1 is MGHDK and CDR2 SYGVNS. The CDR3 totals 17 residues. The J segment lost 4 bases and the V segment lost 4 bases, leaving 8 bases of the junction unmatched. The CDR3 spells CASSARTGGGRTGELFF. The CDR3 DNA follows: TGTGCCAGCAGTGCCAGGACAGGGGGCGGTCGCACCGGGGAGCTGTTTTTT.

The rearrangement uses TRBV6-5 and TRBJ2-3, with 12 bases identical to TRBD2. With V trimmed by 6 bases and J by 5 bases, 3 bases remained unmatched. This CDR3 comprises 14 residues. Germline lookup yields CDR1 MNHEY and CDR2 SVGAGI. CDR3 bases: TGTGCCAGCAGCCGGACTAGCGGGAAAGATACGCAGTATTTT. It yields the protein CASSRTSGKDTQYF.

The CDR3: CASSPLGGSPLLEQFF. The CDR3 region has the DNA TGTGCCAGCAGTCCCCTCGGGGGGTCCCCCTTACTTGAGCAGTTCTTC. This chain uses TRBV27 with TRBJ2-1, with TRBD2 matching over 7 bases. The CDR3 is made up of 16 amino acids. CDR1 is MNHEY and CDR2 is SMNVEV in the germline V gene (reference sequence). J lost 9 bases, V lost 5 bases, and 16 bases had no gene match.

V usage is TRBV28 and J usage is TRBJ2-3; D possibly corresponds to TRBD2 (5 bases). Trimming removed 5 bases from V and 1 base from J, with 13 bases in between. Looked up from germline, CDR1 is MDHEN and CDR2 is SYDVKM. The CDR3 contains 15 residues. DNA of the CDR3: TGTGCCAGCAGTCCAGAGGGCCTTGGCACAGATACGCAGTATTTT. Protein product: CASSPEGLGTDTQYF.

A remark on this clone: The same CDR3 also results from other DNA sequences found in this sample. V usage is TRBV2 and J usage is TRBJ2-1; 9 bases match TRBD2. There are 15 residues in the CDR3. From germline, CDR1 is SNHLY and CDR2 FYNNEI. V dropped 7 bases and J dropped 7; count of bases not matched to a gene: 11. The DNA for the CDR3 is TGTGCCAGCACGGGGCCTAGCGGGGCGTATAATGAGCAGTTCTTC. Residues: CASTGPSGAYNEQFF.

The rearrangement joins TRBV30 to TRBJ2-7, with 11 bases matching TRBD2. V was pared by 3 bases and J by 4 bases, with 5 bases of the junction left unmatched. The CDR3 extends over 14 amino acids. Germline V gives CDR1 GTSNPN, CDR2 SVGIG (reference sequence). This chain's CDR3 is CAWSTSGSRYEQYF. CDR3 coding DNA: TGTGCCTGGAGCACTAGCGGGAGTAGGTACGAGCAGTACTTC.

This clone was recorded once. The J gene is TRBJ1-6, the V gene TRBV6-6; tentatively, D is TRBD1 (5 bases). Trimming cost V 2 bases and J 10 bases, with 15 bases left between them. The length of the CDR3 is 15 residues. CDR1 and CDR2 (germline): MNHNY, SVGAGI (reference sequence). CDR3 DNA: TGTGCCAGCAGTTACGGGGGAGGGGAAGGATCACCCCTCCACTTT. Encoded protein: CASSYGGGEGSPLHF.

The chain uses TRBV24-1 and TRBJ2-7; the D gene is possibly TRBD1 (7 bases). This CDR3 has 14 amino acids. The germline CDR1 and CDR2 sequences are KGHDR and SFDVKD. V lost 10 bases, J lost 0 bases, and 15 bases lay in between. Here the CDR3 DNA reads TGTGCCACGGAATCAGGGGGGAGCTCCTACGAGCAGTACTTC. Translated: CATESGGSSYEQYF.

The V and J genes are TRBV29-1 and TRBJ1-2; no clear D. Trimming left V 4 bases short and J 3 bases short, with 6 bases between. Germline V CDR1 and CDR2: SQVTM, ANQGSEA. The CDR3 runs 11 residues. The CDR3 DNA reads as TGCAGCGTTGCGTCGTACTATGGCTACACCTTC. Its translation: CSVASYYGYTF.

The CDR3: CASSSGGTSWETQYF. For the CDR3, the DNA is TGTGCCAGTAGCTCTGGAGGGACCAGTTGGGAGACCCAGTACTTC. The rearrangement uses TRBV19 and TRBJ2-5, with a tentative D call TRBD2 (6 bases). In germline, CDR1 is LNHDA, CDR2 SQIVND (reference sequence). This CDR3 has 15 amino acids. Trimming pared 6 bases from V and 5 bases from J, leaving 19 bases between. Filled out from reference TRBV19 and TRBJ2-5, the complete variable domain reads DGGITQSPKYLFRKEGQNVTLSCEQNLNHDAMYWYRQDPGQGLRLIYYSQIVNDFQKGDIAEGYSVSREKKESFPLTVTSAQKNPTAFYLCASSSGGTSWETQYFGPGTRLLVL.

This chain's CDR3 is CASSSRDRVLFSNQPQHF. Here the CDR3 DNA reads TGTGCCAGCAGCTCCCGGGACAGGGTTCTTTTTAGCAATCAGCCCCAGCATTTT. The V gene is TRBV21-1, the J gene TRBJ1-5; the listed D gene, TRBD1, was not tested against the DNA. TRBV21-1 is annotated as a pseudogene. The CDR3 extends over 18 amino acids.

J is TRBJ2-7 and V is TRBV5-6; the match to TRBD1 covers 11 bases. J gave up 2 bases and V 5 bases, and 6 bases lay outside the gene matches. The CDR3 has 15 residues. In germline, CDR1 is SGHDT, CDR2 YYEEEE. This chain's CDR3 is CASRGPGQGAYEQYF. DNA of the CDR3: TGTGCCAGCAGGGGACCGGGACAGGGGGCCTACGAGCAGTACTTC.

The chain links TRBV30 to TRBJ2-3; 11 bases agree with TRBD2. CDR1 and CDR2 from the germline V gene are GTSNPN and SVGIG (reference sequence). V lost 4 bases, J lost 4 bases, and 4 bases stayed unmatched. The CDR3 has 14 residues. For the CDR3, the DNA is TGTGCCTGGACGGCTAGCGGGGGGTCAGATACGCAGTATTTT. Amino acid sequence: CAWTASGGSDTQYF.

The rearrangement uses TRBV6-2 or TRBV6-3 and TRBJ2-3; a possible D gene is TRBD1 (6 bases). This CDR3 has 14 residues. V was shortened by 0 bases and J by 4 bases, with 8 bases between the two germline ends. The germline gives CDR1 MNHEY, CDR2 SVGEGT. CDR3 residues: CASSYSQGSDTQYF. For the CDR3, the DNA is TGTGCCAGCAGTTACTCGCAGGGGTCAGATACGCAGTATTTT.

In its sample, this clone was seen once. The V and J genes are TRBV7-3 and TRBJ2-3; 7 bases align to TRBD1. The CDR3 covers 14 residues. The V segment lost 5 bases and the J segment 1 base; nucleotides outside the gene matches: 3. The germline V gene encodes CDR1 SGHTA and CDR2 FQGTGA. The CDR3 here is CASSVGQGTDTQYF. DNA for the CDR3: TGTGCCAGCAGCGTAGGACAGGGCACAGATACGCAGTATTTT.

This clone was detected only a few times. The chain has TRBV6-1 and TRBJ1-5; the D is unclear. Trimming left V 3 bases short and J 4 bases short, with 10 bases between. Germline loops: CDR1 MNHNS, CDR2 SASEGT. This CDR3 has 14 amino acids. CDR3 protein: CASSDGFRNQPQHF. The CDR3 DNA reads TGTGCCAGCAGTGACGGGTTCCGAAATCAGCCCCAGCATTTT.

The chain is built from TRBV6-4 and TRBJ1-2, with 12 bases lining up with TRBD1. Unmatched junction bases numbered 10, after V lost 4 bases and J lost 7 bases. Germline CDR1 is MRHNA and CDR2 is SNTAGT. This CDR3 region has 16 residues. The CDR3, as DNA: TGTGCCAGCAGTGCAGAGCCCGGGACAGGGGGCGGTGGCTACACCTTC. Its protein product is CASSAEPGTGGGGYTF.

There are a few counts of this clone. The chain links TRBV11-2 to TRBJ2-1; 8 bases are shared with TRBD1. Germline V lookup: CDR1 SGHAT, CDR2 FQNNGV. The CDR3 runs to 14 residues. With V trimmed by 4 bases and J by 9 bases, 8 bases remained unmatched. The CDR3 sequence is CASSSGQVGSEQFF. DNA of the CDR3: TGTGCCAGCAGCTCGGGACAGGTCGGCAGTGAGCAGTTCTTC.

The V and J genes are TRBV5-1 and TRBJ1-1; the D is unclear. The CDR3 has 14 residues. V dropped 5 bases and J dropped 4 bases, with 15 bases sitting between them. The germline V gene encodes CDR1 SGHRS and CDR2 YFSETQ. CDR3 coding DNA: TGCGCCAGCAGGGAACGCGAGGGTGGCACTGAAGCTTTCTTT. Its protein product is CASREREGGTEAFF. Looking up the rest from reference TRBV5-1 and TRBJ1-1 gives the full variable domain: KAGVTQTPRYLIKTRGQQVTLSCSPISGHRSVSWYQQTPGQGLQFLFEYFSETQRNKGNFPGRFSGRQFSNSRSEMNVSTLELGDSALYLCASREREGGTEAFFGQGTRLTVV.

The gene calls are TRBV5-3 and TRBJ1-5, with D unresolved. TRBV5-3 is an ORF for which the function is uncertain. This CDR3 comprises 13 residues. V lost 7 bases and J lost 4, with 12 bases in between. This CDR3 is CARGGVRNQPQHF. CDR3 DNA: TGTGCCAGAGGCGGGGTAAGGAATCAGCCCCAGCATTTT.

The chain employs TRBV21-1 and TRBJ1-2. TRBV21-1 is tagged as a pseudogene. The CDR3 is 13 amino acids. The CDR3 coding sequence is TGTGCCAGCAGCCGCGGGGGGGGGCACGGCTACACCTTC. Translated: CASSRGGGHGYTF.

This rearrangement joins TRBV6-1 to TRBJ1-6, with D possibly TRBD1 on 5 matching bases. CDR3 length equals 15 residues. Trimming shortened V by 2 bases and J by 7 bases, and 12 bases separated the two germline ends. Germline V CDR1 and CDR2: MNHNS, SASEGT. The CDR3 DNA is TGTGCCAGCAGTGAATCGGGGGGAGGGAATTCACCCCTCCACTTT. It specifies CASSESGGGNSPLHF.

This clone was seen only a few times. This rearrangement joins TRBV5-1 to TRBJ1-3; possible D gene TRBD1, 5 bases. V was shortened by 4 bases and J by 0 bases, with 17 bases between the two germline ends. Germline CDR1 SGHRS, CDR2 YFSETQ. The CDR3 loop spans 17 amino acids. CDR3 region: CASSRGRQGSSGNTIYF. In DNA form, the CDR3 reads TGCGCCAGCAGCAGAGGCCGTCAGGGTTCCTCTGGAAACACCATATATTTT.

The chain is built from TRBV5-1 and TRBJ1-4; D unclear. Germline values: CDR1 SGHRS, CDR2 YFSETQ. This CDR3 is built from 15 residues. V was clipped by 0 bases and J by 8 bases, with 14 bases between them. CDR3 nucleotide sequence: TGCGCCAGCAGCTTGGGTGCGGGAGTGGGGGAAAAACTGTTTTTT. Translating it yields CASSLGAGVGEKLFF. Based on the CDR3 plus reference TRBV5-1 and TRBJ1-4, the full variable domain is KAGVTQTPRYLIKTRGQQVTLSCSPISGHRSVSWYQQTPGQGLQFLFEYFSETQRNKGNFPGRFSGRQFSNSRSEMNVSTLELGDSALYLCASSLGAGVGEKLFFGSGTQLSVL.

The genes are TRBV5-1 and TRBJ1-3; TRBD1 matches at 7 bases. The CDR3 is 16 residues long. Germline CDR1 reads SGHRS; CDR2 reads YFSETQ. V shed 4 bases and J 1 base; nucleotides not matched to a gene: 8. The CDR3 loop is CASSPGQLQSGNTIYF. The CDR3 bases are TGCGCCAGCAGCCCGGGACAGTTGCAGTCTGGAAACACCATATATTTT.

This chain joins TRBV6-5 and TRBJ1-2; D uncertain. V lost 2 bases and J 2 bases, leaving 6 bases between the germline ends. The CDR3 sequence is 13 residues long. The V gene's germline CDR1 is MNHEY and CDR2 SVGAGI. The CDR3 sequence is CASSYEQNYGYTF. The CDR3 coding sequence is TGTGCCAGCAGTTACGAACAAAACTATGGCTACACCTTC.

The rearrangement links TRBV6-6 to TRBJ2-1; TRBD2 agrees at 7 bases. The CDR3 runs to 15 residues. CDR1 and CDR2 from the germline V gene are MNHNY and SVGAGI (reference sequence). Germline trimming cut 2 bases from V and 5 bases from J; bases unmatched to any gene: 6. The CDR3 loop is CASSYGDYQNNEQFF. In DNA form, the CDR3 reads TGTGCCAGCAGTTACGGGGACTACCAAAACAATGAGCAGTTCTTC.

V usage is TRBV11-2 and J usage is TRBJ2-7; TRBD2 matches at 8 bases. The J segment lost 3 bases and the V segment lost 3 bases, leaving 10 bases of the junction unmatched. This CDR3 is 16 amino acids long. Germline V gene data show CDR1 as SGHAT and CDR2 as FQNNGV. The CDR3 region has the DNA TGTGCCAGCAGCTTTAAAATGTGGGGACTAGTCTACGAGCAGTACTTC. Protein sequence: CASSFKMWGLVYEQYF.

The rearrangement uses TRBV7-3 and TRBJ2-1; unclear D gene. The germline V gene encodes CDR1 SGHTA and CDR2 FQGTGA. With 4 bases removed from V and 8 bases from J, the gap between germline ends came to 18 bases. The CDR3 contains 15 residues. The CDR3 region is CASSSGSKQEDEQFF. CDR3 sequence (DNA): TGTGCCAGCAGCTCTGGGTCCAAACAAGAGGATGAGCAGTTCTTC. The full variable domain, rest sourced from reference TRBV7-3 and TRBJ2-1, is GAGVSQTPSNKVTEKGKYVELRCDPISGHTALYWYRQSLGQGPEFLIYFQGTGAADDSGLPNDRFFAVRPEGSVSTLKIQRTERGDSAVYLCASSSGSKQEDEQFFGPGTRLTVL.

The gene calls are TRBV4-2 and TRBJ1-1; D possibly corresponds to TRBD1 (5 bases). In germline, CDR1 is LGHNA, CDR2 YNFKEQ. The CDR3 spans 17 residues. V was clipped by 3 bases and J by 3 bases, with 20 bases between them. This CDR3 is CASSHGLTDLRDTEAFF. In DNA, the CDR3 is TGTGCCAGCAGCCACGGCCTAACGGACCTCAGGGACACTGAAGCTTTCTTT.

The rearrangement uses TRBV3-1 (or the pseudogene TRBV3-2) and TRBJ1-6; D not certain. The CDR3 is made up of 14 amino acids. Trimming pared 4 bases from V and 7 bases from J, leaving 11 bases between. The germline CDR1 and CDR2 sequences are LGHDT and YNNKEL (reference sequence). DNA for the CDR3: TGTGCCAGCAGCCCAGGTCCTCAAAATTCACCCCTCCACTTT. Its protein product is CASSPGPQNSPLHF.